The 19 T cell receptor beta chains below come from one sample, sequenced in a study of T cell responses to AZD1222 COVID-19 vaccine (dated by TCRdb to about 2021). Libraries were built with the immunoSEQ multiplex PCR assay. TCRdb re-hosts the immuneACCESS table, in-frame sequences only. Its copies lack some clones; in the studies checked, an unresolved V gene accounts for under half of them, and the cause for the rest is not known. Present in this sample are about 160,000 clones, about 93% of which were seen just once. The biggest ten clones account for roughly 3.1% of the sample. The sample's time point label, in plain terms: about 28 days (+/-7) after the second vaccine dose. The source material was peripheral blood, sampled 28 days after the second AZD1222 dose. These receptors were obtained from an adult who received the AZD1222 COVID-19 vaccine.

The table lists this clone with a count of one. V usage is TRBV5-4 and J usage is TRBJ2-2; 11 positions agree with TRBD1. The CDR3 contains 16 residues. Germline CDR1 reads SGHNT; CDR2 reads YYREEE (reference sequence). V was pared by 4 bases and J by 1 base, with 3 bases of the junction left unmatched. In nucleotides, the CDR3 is TGTGCCAGCAGCACCGGGACAGGGGGGAACACCGGGGAGCTGTTTTTT. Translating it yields CASSTGTGGNTGELFF. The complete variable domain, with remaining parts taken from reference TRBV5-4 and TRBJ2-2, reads ETGVTQSPTHLIKTRGQQVTLRCSSQSGHNTVSWYQQALGQGPQFIFQYYREEENGRGNFPPRFSGLQFPNYSSELNVNALELDDSALYLCASSTGTGGNTGELFFGEGSRLTVL.

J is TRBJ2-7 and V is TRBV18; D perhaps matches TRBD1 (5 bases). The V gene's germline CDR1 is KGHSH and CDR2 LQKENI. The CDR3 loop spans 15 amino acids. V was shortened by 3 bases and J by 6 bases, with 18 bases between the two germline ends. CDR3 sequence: CASSPDPPDSAEQYF. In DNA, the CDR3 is TGTGCCAGCTCACCCGACCCTCCAGACAGCGCCGAGCAGTACTTC.

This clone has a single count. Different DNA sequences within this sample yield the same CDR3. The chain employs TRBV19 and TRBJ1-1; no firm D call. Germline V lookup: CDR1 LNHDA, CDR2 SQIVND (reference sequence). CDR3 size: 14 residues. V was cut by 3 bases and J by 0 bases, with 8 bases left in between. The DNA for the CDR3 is TGTGCCAGTAGTATCGGGCAGATGAACACTGAAGCTTTCTTT. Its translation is CASSIGQMNTEAFF.

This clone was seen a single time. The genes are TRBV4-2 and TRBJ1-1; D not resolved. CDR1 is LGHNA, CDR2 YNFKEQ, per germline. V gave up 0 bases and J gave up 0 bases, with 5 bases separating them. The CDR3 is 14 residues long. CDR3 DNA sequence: TGTGCCAGCAGCCAAGAGCGATTGAACACTGAAGCTTTCTTT. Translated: CASSQERLNTEAFF.

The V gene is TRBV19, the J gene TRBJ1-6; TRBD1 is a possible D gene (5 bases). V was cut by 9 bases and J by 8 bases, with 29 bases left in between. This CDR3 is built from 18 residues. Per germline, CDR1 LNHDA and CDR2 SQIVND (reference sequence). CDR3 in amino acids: CASNNGISAVGAYSPLHF. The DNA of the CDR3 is TGTGCCAGCAACAACGGGATCTCGGCGGTCGGGGCCTATTCACCCCTCCACTTT.

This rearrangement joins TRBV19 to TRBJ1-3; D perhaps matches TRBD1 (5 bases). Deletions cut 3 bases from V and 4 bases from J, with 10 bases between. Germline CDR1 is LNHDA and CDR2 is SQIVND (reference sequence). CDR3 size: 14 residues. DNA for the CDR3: TGTGCCAGTAGTATTCCGAACAGGGGAAACACCATATATTTT. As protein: CASSIPNRGNTIYF. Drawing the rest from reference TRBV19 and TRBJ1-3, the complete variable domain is DGGITQSPKYLFRKEGQNVTLSCEQNLNHDAMYWYRQDPGQGLRLIYYSQIVNDFQKGDIAEGYSVSREKKESFPLTVTSAQKNPTAFYLCASSIPNRGNTIYFGEGSWLTVV.

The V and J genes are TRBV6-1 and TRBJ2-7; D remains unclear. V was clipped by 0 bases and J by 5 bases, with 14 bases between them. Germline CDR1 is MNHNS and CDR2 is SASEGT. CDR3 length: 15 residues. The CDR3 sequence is CASSEARRAINEQYF. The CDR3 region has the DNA TGTGCCAGCAGTGAAGCGCGTAGGGCAATCAACGAGCAGTACTTC.

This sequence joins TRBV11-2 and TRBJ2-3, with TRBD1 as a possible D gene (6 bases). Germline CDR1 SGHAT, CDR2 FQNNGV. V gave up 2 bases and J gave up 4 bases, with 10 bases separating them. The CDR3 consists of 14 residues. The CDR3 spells CASSLPGASDTQYF. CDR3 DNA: TGTGCCAGCAGCTTACCAGGGGCGTCAGATACGCAGTATTTT.

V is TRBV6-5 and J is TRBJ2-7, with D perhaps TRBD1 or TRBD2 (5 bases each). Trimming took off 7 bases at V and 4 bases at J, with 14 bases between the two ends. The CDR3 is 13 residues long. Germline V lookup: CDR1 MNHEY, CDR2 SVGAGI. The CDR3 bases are TGTGCCAGCACCTCCCTCTGGGGGTACGAGCAGTACTTC. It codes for CASTSLWGYEQYF.

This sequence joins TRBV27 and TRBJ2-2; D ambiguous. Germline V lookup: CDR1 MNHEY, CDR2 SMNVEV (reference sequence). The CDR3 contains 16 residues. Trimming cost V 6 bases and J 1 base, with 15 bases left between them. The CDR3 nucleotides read TGTGCCAGCAGCCCCCTCCGGTGGGAGAACACCGGGGAGCTGTTTTTT. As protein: CASSPLRWENTGELFF.

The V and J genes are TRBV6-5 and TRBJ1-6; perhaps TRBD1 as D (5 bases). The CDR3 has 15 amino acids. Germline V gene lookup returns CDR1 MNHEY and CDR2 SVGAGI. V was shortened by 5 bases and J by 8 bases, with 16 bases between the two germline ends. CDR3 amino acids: CASSPPEGQHSPLHF. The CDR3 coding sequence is TGTGCCAGCAGTCCCCCCGAGGGGCAACATTCACCCCTCCACTTT.

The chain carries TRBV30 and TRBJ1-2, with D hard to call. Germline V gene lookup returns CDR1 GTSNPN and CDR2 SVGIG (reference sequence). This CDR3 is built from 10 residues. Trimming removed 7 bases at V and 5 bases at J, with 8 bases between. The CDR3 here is CAFHRYGYTF. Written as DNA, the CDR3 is TGTGCCTTCCACCGGTATGGCTACACCTTC.

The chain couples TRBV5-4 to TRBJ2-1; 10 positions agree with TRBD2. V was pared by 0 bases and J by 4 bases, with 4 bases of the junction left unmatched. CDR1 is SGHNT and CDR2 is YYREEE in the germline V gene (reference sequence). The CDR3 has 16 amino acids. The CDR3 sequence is CASSLDRTSGYNEQFF. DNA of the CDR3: TGTGCCAGCAGCTTGGACCGGACTAGCGGATACAATGAGCAGTTCTTC.

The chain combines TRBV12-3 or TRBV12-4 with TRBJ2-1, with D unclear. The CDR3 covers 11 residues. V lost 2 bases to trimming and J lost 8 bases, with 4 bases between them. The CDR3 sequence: CASSLIYEQFF. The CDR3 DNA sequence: TGTGCCAGCAGTTTAATCTATGAGCAGTTCTTC.

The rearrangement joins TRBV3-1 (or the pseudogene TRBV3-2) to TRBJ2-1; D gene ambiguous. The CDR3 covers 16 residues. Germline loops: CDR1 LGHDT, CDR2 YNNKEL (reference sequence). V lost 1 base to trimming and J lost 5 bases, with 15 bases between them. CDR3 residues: CASSQVGLVWNNEQFF. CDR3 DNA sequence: TGTGCCAGCAGCCAAGTCGGGCTAGTTTGGAACAATGAGCAGTTCTTC.

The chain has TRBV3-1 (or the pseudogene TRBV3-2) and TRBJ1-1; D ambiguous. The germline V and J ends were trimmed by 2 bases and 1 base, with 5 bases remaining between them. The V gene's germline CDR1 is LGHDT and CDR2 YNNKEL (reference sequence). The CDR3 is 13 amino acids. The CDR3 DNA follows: TGTGCCAGCAGCCAAAGCAGGAACACTGAAGCTTTCTTT. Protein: CASSQSRNTEAFF.

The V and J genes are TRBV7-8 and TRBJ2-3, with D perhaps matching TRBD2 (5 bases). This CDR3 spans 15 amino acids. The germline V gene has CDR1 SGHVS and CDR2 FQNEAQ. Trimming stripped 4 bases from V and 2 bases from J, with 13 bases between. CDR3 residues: CASSSVELDTDTQYF. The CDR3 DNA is TGTGCCAGCAGCTCCGTCGAACTAGACACAGATACGCAGTATTTT. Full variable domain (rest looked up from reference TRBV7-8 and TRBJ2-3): GAGVSQSPRYKVAKRGQDVALRCDPISGHVSLFWYQQALGQGPEFLTYFQNEAQLDKSGLPSDRFFAERPEGSVSTLKIQRTQQEDSAVYLCASSSVELDTDTQYFGPGTRLTVL.

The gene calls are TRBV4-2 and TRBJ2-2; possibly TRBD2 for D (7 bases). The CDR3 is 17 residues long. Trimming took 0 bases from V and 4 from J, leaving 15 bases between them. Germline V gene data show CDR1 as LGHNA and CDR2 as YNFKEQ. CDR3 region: CASSQEGGGTATGELFF. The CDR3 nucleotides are TGTGCCAGCAGCCAAGAGGGCGGGGGCACGGCCACCGGGGAGCTGTTTTTT.

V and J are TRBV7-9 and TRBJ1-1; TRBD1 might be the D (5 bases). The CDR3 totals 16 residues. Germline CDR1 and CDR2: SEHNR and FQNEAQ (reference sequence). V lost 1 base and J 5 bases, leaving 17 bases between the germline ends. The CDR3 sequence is CASSLEGILVGTEAFF. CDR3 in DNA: TGTGCCAGCAGCTTAGAGGGGATTCTAGTAGGGACTGAAGCTTTCTTT.